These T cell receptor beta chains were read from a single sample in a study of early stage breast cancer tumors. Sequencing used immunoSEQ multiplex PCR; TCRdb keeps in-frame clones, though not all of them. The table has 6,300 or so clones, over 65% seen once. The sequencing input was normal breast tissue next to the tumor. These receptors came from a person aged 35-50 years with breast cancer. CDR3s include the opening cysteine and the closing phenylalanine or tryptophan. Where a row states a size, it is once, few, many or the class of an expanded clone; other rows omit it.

CASSPRTSGRGREQYF TRBV11-2 - TRBJ2-7
CASTLGLAGGWNTGELFF TRBV11-2 - TRBJ2-2
CASSLVIAGGEAFF TRBV7-9 - TRBJ1-1
CASGGRHPSNQPQHF TRBV2 - TRBJ1-5
CASSSDRVDEKLFF TRBV5-1 few TRBJ1-4
CSVGRGSYEQYF TRBV29-1 few TRBJ2-7
CASSFSLVEQYF TRBV6-6 - TRBJ2-7
CASSLALAVSTDTQYF TRBV7-9 - TRBJ2-3
CASSPQLAGHGNEQFF TRBV19 - TRBJ2-1
CASSQGPGGLAGKTYEQYF TRBV4-1 - TRBJ2-7
CASSLAGTIGELFF TRBV11-2 - TRBJ2-2
CASSLGGLAGVEQYF TRBV7-9 few TRBJ2-7
CASSGVGGTGNTIYF TRBV9 - TRBJ1-3
CASSREIGGTYEQYF TRBV19 few TRBJ2-7
CASSLRDSYTDTQYF TRBV4-1 - TRBJ2-3
CASSLQGDLRGPRETQYF TRBV7-2 - TRBJ2-5
CASGTGFEDTEAFF TRBV10-2 - TRBJ1-1
CASRGLAGTWAYNEQFF TRBV5-5 - TRBJ2-1
CASSPTGETYNEQFF TRBV5-1 - TRBJ2-1
CASSPGSNYGYTF TRBV18 - TRBJ1-2
CASSLNYGYTF TRBV5-6 - TRBJ1-2
CASSYSPLVGGYTF TRBV19 - TRBJ1-2
CASSLETGANVLTF TRBV6-5 - TRBJ2-6